This T cell receptor beta chain was documented in a study of cytotoxic CD8 clonotypes in ibrutinib-treated CLL. Cryopreserved PBMCs supplied roughly 2 micrograms of genomic DNA for TCR beta libraries. Some clones are missing from TCRdb's copy, which holds only in-frame ones; the method was immunoSEQ multiplex PCR. The data show 270,000 or so clones, approximately 76% seen once. The TCR originated in a human donor with chronic lymphocytic leukemia. The source was PBMCs, collected at disease progression, from a patient treated with ibrutinib.

The CDR3 loop is CASSKAKVGRRQYF. CDR3 nucleotides: TGTGCCAGCAGCAAAGCCAAGGTGGGCAGACGGCAATACTTC. The chain carries TRBV21-1 and TRBJ2-7; the table's D call, TRBD1, was not checked against the DNA. TRBV21-1 is a pseudogene. The CDR3 covers 14 residues.